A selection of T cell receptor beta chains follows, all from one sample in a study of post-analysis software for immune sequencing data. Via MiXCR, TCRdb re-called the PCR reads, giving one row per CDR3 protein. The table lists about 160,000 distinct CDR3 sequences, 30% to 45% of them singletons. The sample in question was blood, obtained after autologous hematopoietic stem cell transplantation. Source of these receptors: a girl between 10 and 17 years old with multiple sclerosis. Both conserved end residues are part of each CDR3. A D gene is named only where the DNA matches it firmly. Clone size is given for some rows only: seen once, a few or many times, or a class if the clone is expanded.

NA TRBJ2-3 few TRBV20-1 TGCAGTGCCTTCGGGACTCGATTCAGAAATACGCAGTATTTT CSAFGTRFRNTQYF
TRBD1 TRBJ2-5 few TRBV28 TGTGCCAGCAGCTCGGGACAGAAGTCAGAGACCCAGTACTTC CASSSGQKSETQYF
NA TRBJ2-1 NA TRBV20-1 TGCAGTGCTATAAGATTGGACGGGACCTCCTACAATGAGCAGTTCTTC CSAIRLDGTSYNEQFF
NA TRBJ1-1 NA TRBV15 TGTGCCACCAGCAGCTGGGGCCCCGGGACCGCGAACACTGAAGCTTTCTTT CATSSWGPGTANTEAFF
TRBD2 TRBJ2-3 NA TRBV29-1 TGCAGCGTTGGTTCCGGACTAGTAGGAACAGATACGCAGTATTTT CSVGSGLVGTDTQYF
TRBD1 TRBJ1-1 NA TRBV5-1 TGCGCCAGCAGCTCCAGGGGGTTGACCATGAACACTGAAGCTTTCTTT CASSSRGLTMNTEAFF
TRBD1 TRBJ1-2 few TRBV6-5 TGTGCCAGCAGTTACGACGGACAGGGGGAAAGAGGCTATGGCTACACCTTC CASSYDGQGERGYGYTF
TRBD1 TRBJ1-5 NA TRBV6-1 TGTGCCAGCAGCGGAGACAGGGCCCAGCCCCAGCATTTT CASSGDRAQPQHF
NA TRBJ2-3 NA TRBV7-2 TGTGCCAGCAGCTTCGGGTCTAGCACAGATACGCAGTATTTT CASSFGSSTDTQYF
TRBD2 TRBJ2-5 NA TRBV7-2 TGTGCCAGCAGCTTGGCGCGGGGGGCCCAAGAGACCCAGTACTTC CASSLARGAQETQYF
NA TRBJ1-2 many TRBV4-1 TGCGCCAGCAGCCAAGATGGGGGCCGATACTATGGCTACACCTTC CASSQDGGRYYGYTF
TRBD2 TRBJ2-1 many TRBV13 TGTGCCAGCAGCTCTGAAACTAGCGGGAGGGACTACAATGAGCAGTTCTTC CASSSETSGRDYNEQFF
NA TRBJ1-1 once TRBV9 TGTGCCAGCAGCGTAGTTCTGGACGCTGAAGCTTTCTTT CASSVVLDAEAFF
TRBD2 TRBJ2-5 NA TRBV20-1 TGCAGTGCTAGGTCTCCGCCCGGGACTAGCGGGATGATTGAGCAGTACTTC CSARSPPGTSGMIEQYF
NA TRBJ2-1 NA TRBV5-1 TGCGCCAGCAGCTTGTCATCGGTCGGGAGTATCTACAATGAGCAGTTCTTC CASSLSSVGSIYNEQFF
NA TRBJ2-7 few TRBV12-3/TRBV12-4 TGTGCCAGCAGTTTAGCCCGCTTTGGGCAGGCCTCCTACGAGCAGTACTTC CASSLARFGQASYEQYF
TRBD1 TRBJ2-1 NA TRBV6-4 TGTGCCAGCAGTGTGGACAGGGGGGGAAATGAGCAGTTCTTC CASSVDRGGNEQFF
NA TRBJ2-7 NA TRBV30 TGTGCCTGGAGCGTCAGGACAAGTCCCTACGAGCAGTACTTC CAWSVRTSPYEQYF
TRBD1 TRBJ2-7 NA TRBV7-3 TGTGCCAGCAGCTGGGGACAGGACTACGAGCAGTACTTC CASSWGQDYEQYF
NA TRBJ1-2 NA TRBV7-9 TGTGCCAGCAGCCGACAGGATCATGGCTACACCTTC CASSRQDHGYTF
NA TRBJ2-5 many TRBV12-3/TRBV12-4 TGTGCCAGCAGTTTGTGGGGGACCCAAGAGACCCAGTACTTC CASSLWGTQETQYF
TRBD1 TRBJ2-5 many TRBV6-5 TGTGCCAGCAGTTACCTCACGCCGGGCCAGGGACAGGTAGACATAAAAGAGACCCAGTACTTC CASSYLTPGQGQVDIKETQYF
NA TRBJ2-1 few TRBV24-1 TGTGCCACCGGGTCCAGGGGTGGCAATGAGCAGTTCTTC CATGSRGGNEQFF
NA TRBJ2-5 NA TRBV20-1 TGCAGTGCTAGGGGGGTGTCTCAAGAGACCCAGTACTTC CSARGVSQETQYF
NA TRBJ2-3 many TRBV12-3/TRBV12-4 TGTGCCAGTGGGCGGGGCGGTACGCAGTATTTT CASGRGGTQYF
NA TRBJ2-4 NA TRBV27 TGTGCCAGCAGTCGCCGCCTGGGACACCCAAACATTCAGTACTTC CASSRRLGHPNIQYF
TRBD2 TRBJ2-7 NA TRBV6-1 TGTGCCTGCAAGGGAAAAGGACTAGCGAGTTCCTACGAGCAGTACTTC CACKGKGLASSYEQYF
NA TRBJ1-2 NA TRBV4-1 TGCGCCAGCAGCCAAGAAGGACCGTCCTATGGCTACACCTTC CASSQEGPSYGYTF
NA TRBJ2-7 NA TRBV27 TGTGCCAGCAGTTCGGCAAGACGGGGCGAGCAGTACTTC CASSSARRGEQYF